This T cell receptor (beta chain) was sequenced in a study of T cells in Graves' hyperthyroidism and ophthalmopathy. Amplification of TCR beta CDR3 regions used RNA as the template. RT-PCR in the first round (using the HTBI primer set) targeted the TCR CDR3. Each CDR3 protein gets one entry after TCRdb re-called the multiplex PCR reads with MiXCR. The sample consists of about 290,000 distinct CDR3 sequences, roughly 13% of them appearing once. The sample holds a few counts of this clonotype. This CDR3 has 13 residues. CDR1 is DFQATT and CDR2 is SNEGSKA in the germline V gene (reference sequence). V shed 6 bases and J 6 bases; nucleotides not matched to a gene: 10.

The sequence came from a woman aged 40 to 50 with Graves' hyperthyroidism. This chain uses TRBV20-1 with TRBJ2-7, with TRBD1 matching over 8 bases. The sequencing sample was made of blood. In nucleotides, the CDR3 is TGCAGTGCCCCACCGGACAGGGAAGGCGAGCAGTACTTC. As protein: CSAPPDREGEQYF.